A selection of T cell receptor beta chains follows, all from one sample in a study of blood T cell repertoires in COVID-19. Only in-frame clones appear in the TCRdb table, and some are missing; sequencing was by immunoSEQ multiplex PCR. This sample has over 250,000 clones, with 86% found just once. The sample was peripheral blood. Receptors originate from a man aged 35 to 55 who had recovered from COVID-19. Both conserved end residues are part of each CDR3. A D gene is named only where the DNA matches it firmly. Only part of the rows carry a size: once, few, many, or a class if the clone is expanded.

cdr3_aa: CASSSAGTTNEKLFF
cdr3_nt: TGCGCCAGCAGCTCTGCAGGGACAACTAATGAAAAACTGTTTTTT
d_call: -
j_call: TRBJ1-4
clone_size: once
v_call: TRBV5-1

cdr3_aa: CASLSRGEGRQETQYF
cdr3_nt: TGTGCCAGCCTCTCGCGGGGGGAGGGCCGTCAGGAGACCCAGTACTTC
d_call: TRBD2
j_call: TRBJ2-5
clone_size: -
v_call: TRBV7-8

cdr3_aa: CASSPGRRNEQFF
cdr3_nt: TGTGCCAGCAGCCCCGGGAGGAGGAATGAGCAGTTCTTC
d_call: TRBD2
j_call: TRBJ2-1
clone_size: -
v_call: TRBV7-2

cdr3_aa: CASSLTGGQREAFF
cdr3_nt: TGTGCCAGCAGCTTAACAGGGGGACAGAGAGAAGCTTTCTTT
d_call: TRBD1
j_call: TRBJ1-1
clone_size: many
v_call: TRBV11-2

cdr3_aa: CAISEWGDYEQYF
cdr3_nt: TGTGCCATCAGTGAGTGGGGGGATTACGAGCAGTACTTC
d_call: -
j_call: TRBJ2-7
clone_size: -
v_call: TRBV10-3

cdr3_aa: CASSQGPFTDTQYF
cdr3_nt: TGCGCCAGCAGCCAAGGGCCTTTCACAGATACGCAGTATTTT
d_call: -
j_call: TRBJ2-3
clone_size: -
v_call: TRBV4-1

cdr3_aa: CASSSRPGRDTQYF
cdr3_nt: TGTGCCAGCAGCTCCCGACCTGGGAGAGATACGCAGTATTTT
d_call: -
j_call: TRBJ2-3
clone_size: once
v_call: TRBV7-2

cdr3_aa: CASSQDWNRMNTEAFF
cdr3_nt: TGTGCCAGCAGCCAAGATTGGAACAGGATGAACACTGAAGCTTTCTTT
d_call: -
j_call: TRBJ1-1
clone_size: -
v_call: TRBV14

cdr3_aa: CASSQGGASGRAGNEQFF
cdr3_nt: TGCGCCAGCAGCCAAGGCGGGGCTAGCGGGAGGGCCGGGAATGAGCAGTTCTTC
d_call: TRBD2
j_call: TRBJ2-1
clone_size: once
v_call: TRBV4-3

cdr3_aa: CASSLDPAGGSTDTQYF
cdr3_nt: TGCGCCAGCAGCTTGGACCCAGCGGGAGGGAGCACAGATACGCAGTATTTT
d_call: TRBD2
j_call: TRBJ2-3
clone_size: -
v_call: TRBV5-1

cdr3_aa: CASTPRGQSNQPQHF
cdr3_nt: TGTGCCAGTACCCCCAGGGGGCAAAGCAATCAGCCCCAGCATTTT
d_call: TRBD1
j_call: TRBJ1-5
clone_size: -
v_call: TRBV19

cdr3_aa: CASSPGQGAGNEQFF
cdr3_nt: TGTGCCAGCAGCCCAGGACAGGGGGCCGGGAATGAGCAGTTCTTC
d_call: TRBD1
j_call: TRBJ2-1
clone_size: once
v_call: TRBV7-9